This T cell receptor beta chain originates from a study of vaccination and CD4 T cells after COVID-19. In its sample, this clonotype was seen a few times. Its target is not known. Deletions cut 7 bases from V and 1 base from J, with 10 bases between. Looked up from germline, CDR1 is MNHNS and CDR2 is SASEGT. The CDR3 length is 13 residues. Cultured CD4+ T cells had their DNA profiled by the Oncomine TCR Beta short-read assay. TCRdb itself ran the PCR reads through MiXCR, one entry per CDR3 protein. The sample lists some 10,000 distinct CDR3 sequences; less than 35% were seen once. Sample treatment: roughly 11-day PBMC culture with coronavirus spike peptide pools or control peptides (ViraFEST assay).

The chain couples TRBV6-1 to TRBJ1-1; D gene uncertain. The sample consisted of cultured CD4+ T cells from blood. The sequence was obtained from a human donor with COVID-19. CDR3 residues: CASNIRANTEAFF. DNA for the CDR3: TGTGCCAGCAATATACGGGCGAACACTGAAGCTTTCTTT.